One and the same sample provided the 7 T cell receptor beta chains below, sequenced in a study of blood T cell repertoires in COVID-19 (dated by TCRdb to the early 2020s). Receptor libraries were prepared by the immunoSEQ multiplex PCR assay. The source is immuneACCESS, and TCRdb retained only in-frame sequences with V and J called. Part of the clones is not carried over; for the studies checked, unresolved V genes explain less than half of this, and the remainder is unexplained. This sample lists 100,000 or so clones; approximately 85% were detected once. 2% to 2.5% of the sample belongs to the ten largest clones. The sequencing sample was made of peripheral blood. These TCRs come from a human donor in a cohort sampled during active COVID-19.

This chain connects TRBV5-1 to TRBJ1-1; D uncertain. V lost 5 bases and J 4 bases, leaving 12 bases between the germline ends. The CDR3 length is 13 residues. Germline values: CDR1 SGHRS, CDR2 YFSETQ. CDR3 nucleotide sequence: TGCGCCAGCAGAATCGGGGAGGGCACTGAAGCTTTCTTT. This codes for CASRIGEGTEAFF.

This clone was detected a few times. The chain has TRBV28 and TRBJ1-2; D gene ambiguous. Germline V lookup: CDR1 MDHEN, CDR2 SYDVKM. V lost 6 bases to trimming and J lost 2 bases, with 16 bases between them. This CDR3 is 15 amino acids long. The CDR3 coding sequence is TGTGCCAGCAGCACCCCGGAGGGCTGGAACTATGGCTACACCTTC. This translates into CASSTPEGWNYGYTF.

Ten or more counts support this clone. This chain joins TRBV19 and TRBJ1-5; D may be TRBD1 (6 bases). Trimming took off 6 bases at V and 6 bases at J, with 12 bases between the two ends. The CDR3 is made up of 13 amino acids. Germline V lookup: CDR1 LNHDA, CDR2 SQIVND (reference sequence). The CDR3 loop reads CASSSGVRQPQHF. CDR3 bases: TGTGCCAGTAGCTCAGGGGTGCGTCAGCCCCAGCATTTT.

The chain joins TRBV5-4 to TRBJ2-5; 8 bases map to TRBD2. Germline lookup yields CDR1 SGHNT and CDR2 YYREEE (reference sequence). With 1 base clipped from V and 2 bases from J, the junction kept 10 bases outside the gene matches. The CDR3 is 17 residues long. The CDR3 is CASSLHIAGSFQETQYF. For the CDR3, the DNA is TGTGCCAGCAGCTTGCATATAGCGGGGTCCTTTCAAGAGACCCAGTACTTC.

The V gene is TRBV5-1, the J gene TRBJ2-2; TRBD2 is a possible D gene (6 bases). Germline loops: CDR1 SGHRS, CDR2 YFSETQ. Between the trimmed V and J ends, which lost 0 bases and 0 bases, there was a span of 9 bases. The CDR3 covers 16 residues. DNA of the CDR3: TGCGCCAGCAGCTTGGGGGGACTCTCGAACACCGGGGAGCTGTTTTTT. This sequence encodes CASSLGGLSNTGELFF.

This clone has just one count. In nucleotides, the CDR3 is TGTGCCAGCTCAGGACTAGCGGGAGGCCCCCAGTACTTC. Its protein product is CASSGLAGGPQYF. The J gene is TRBJ2-5, the V gene TRBV18; 14 bases are a match to TRBD2. CDR3 length: 13 residues. Germline values: CDR1 KGHSH, CDR2 LQKENI. V was pared by 5 bases and J by 9 bases, with 2 bases of the junction left unmatched.

The J gene is TRBJ1-2, the V gene TRBV27, with D maybe TRBD1 (6 bases). V lost 3 bases and J 8 bases, leaving 22 bases between the germline ends. The CDR3 is made up of 16 amino acids. The germline CDR1 and CDR2 sequences are MNHEY and SMNVEV (reference sequence). The CDR3 sequence is CASSFRGRGPVRGYTF. CDR3 in DNA: TGTGCCAGCAGTTTTAGGGGCAGGGGCCCTGTTCGGGGCTACACCTTC.